This T cell receptor (beta chain) was sequenced during a study of cytomegalovirus exposure and HLA in healthy donors. It was with 60 Vbeta and 13 Jbeta primers that the PCR ran. Some clones are missing from TCRdb's copy, which holds only in-frame ones; the method was immunoSEQ multiplex PCR. The sample yields approximately 220,000 clones, roughly 85% seen once. This CDR3 comprises 15 residues. The V segment lost 3 bases and the J segment 6 bases; nucleotides outside the gene matches: 7. Germline V gene data show CDR1 as SGDLS and CDR2 as YYNGEE. The chain carries TRBV9 and TRBJ2-7, with TRBD1 matching 12 bases. The receptor was derived from a male donor in good health and CMV-seronegative. The specimen was PBMCs. The chain's CDR3 is CASSARDRGPSEQYF. CDR3 sequence (DNA): TGTGCCAGCAGCGCACGGGACAGGGGGCCATCCGAGCAGTACTTC.